This T cell receptor (beta chain) was sequenced in a study of metastatic and nonmetastatic thyroid tumors. MiXCR reprocessed the PCR reads for TCRdb. The sample lists 20,000 to 25,000 clones, 11% occurring once. All patients were untreated before thyroid surgery. This clone was observed at least ten times. Germline V gene lookup returns CDR1 KGHDR and CDR2 SFDVKD. The CDR3 runs 12 residues. With 1 base removed from V and 3 bases from J, the gap between germline ends came to 2 bases. The specimen was blood. The TCR sequence derives from a female donor with papillary thyroid cancer or a benign thyroid nodule (not recorded which). Some clones in this sample may be carry-over from other donors' samples. This chain connects TRBV24-1 to TRBJ2-5; unclear D gene. The DNA of the CDR3 is TGTGCCACCAGTGATTTTGAAGAGACCCAGTACTTC. Translating gives CATSDFEETQYF.